This record covers a single T cell receptor (beta chain). The trim removed 0 bases at V and 4 bases at J, leaving 1 base unmatched. Germline CDR1 and CDR2: MNHEY and SVGEGT. The CDR3 runs 15 residues. The data stem from a study of blood T cell repertoires in COVID-19. Across the whole study: PBMCs, B-cell-depleted T cells, or T cells were the source of the cDNA or gDNA that made up the material.

In the original analysis: Amplification of reference gene primers provided the estimated nucleated cell counts. Only in-frame clones appear in the TCRdb table, and some are missing; sequencing was by immunoSEQ multiplex PCR. For V, J and clone size, that table is used; D and trimming come from the DNA. Here the sample spans 45,000 to 55,000 clones, approximately 86% being singletons. The sequencing input was peripheral blood. The sequence derives from a man between 65 and 85 years old with active COVID-19. The chain joins TRBV6-2 or TRBV6-3 to TRBJ1-2; 11 bases are a match to TRBD1. The CDR3 DNA reads TGTGCCAGCAGTTACTCCGGGACAGGGGGCTATGGCTACACCTTC. Translation gives CASSYSGTGGYGYTF.